Below are 6 T cell receptor beta chains sequenced from a single sample in a study of blood T cell repertoires in COVID-19. The method was immunoSEQ multiplex PCR; TCRdb's version includes in-frame clones alone and lacks a portion of them. The sample records more than 200,000 clones, 70% to 90% being singletons. The sequencing input was PBMCs or T cells enriched from blood (not recorded which). The receptors originated from a man aged 25-45 years who had recovered from COVID-19.

This chain uses TRBV7-2 with TRBJ1-2, with 7 positions matching TRBD1. CDR1 SGHTA and CDR2 FQGNSA come from the germline V gene. Losses at the gene ends were 5 bases for V and 6 bases for J; bases not matched to a gene: 12. The CDR3 runs to 15 residues. The CDR3 nucleotides read TGTGCCAGCAGCCGCACAGGGGCCGGCGGGGATGGCTACACCTTC. As protein: CASSRTGAGGDGYTF.

This chain links TRBV2 with TRBJ2-2, with 7 bases identical to TRBD2. This CDR3 region has 13 residues. Losses at the gene ends were 7 bases for V and 6 bases for J; bases not matched to a gene: 5. Germline values: CDR1 SNHLY, CDR2 FYNNEI. The CDR3 loop is CASILARAGELFF. CDR3 bases: TGTGCCAGCATACTAGCGCGGGCCGGGGAGCTGTTTTTT.

The rearrangement joins TRBV19 to TRBJ1-4; 8 bases are shared with TRBD1. Germline V lookup: CDR1 LNHDA, CDR2 SQIVND (reference sequence). This CDR3 region has 14 residues. V trimming: 4 bases; J trimming: 8 bases; junction bases outside the gene matches: 6. The CDR3 is CASSTQGAGEKLFF. The CDR3 DNA reads as TGTGCCAGTAGTACCCAGGGGGCCGGAGAAAAACTGTTTTTT.

This clone turned up a few times. This chain connects TRBV3-1 (or the pseudogene TRBV3-2) to TRBJ2-1, with 9 positions matching TRBD2. Germline loops: CDR1 LGHDT, CDR2 YNNKEL (reference sequence). The junction had 7 bases not matched to a gene; V was cut back by 0 bases and J by 10 bases. The length of the CDR3 is 15 residues. CDR3 coding DNA: TGTGCCAGCAGCCAAGAAGGCGGGGGGGGCTGGGAGCAGTTCTTC. As protein: CASSQEGGGGWEQFF.

The V and J genes are TRBV6-4 and TRBJ2-5, with no clear D. V was shortened by 4 bases and J by 5 bases, with 14 bases between the two germline ends. In germline, CDR1 is MRHNA, CDR2 SNTAGT. CDR3 length equals 14 residues. The CDR3 loop reads CASSAQLQRETQYF. CDR3 sequence (DNA): TGTGCCAGCAGTGCCCAACTTCAGAGGGAGACCCAGTACTTC.

V gene TRBV25-1 combines with J gene TRBJ2-1; a weak D match, TRBD2 (5 bases). The CDR3 has 17 residues. Trimming shortened V by 7 bases and J by 8 bases, and 27 bases separated the two germline ends. The germline V gene has CDR1 MGHDK and CDR2 SYGVNS. DNA for the CDR3: TGTGCCAGCACACCGTTTCCCCGTTCGGGGAGTAGGGATGAGCAGTTCTTC. Translated, it gives CASTPFPRSGSRDEQFF.